These 19 T cell receptor beta chains share one sample of origin, sequenced in a study of blood T cell repertoires in COVID-19. Here immunoSEQ multiplex PCR was the method, and the copy in TCRdb shows in-frame clones only, minus some. The repertoire includes about 220,000 clones, about 84% of them detected once, and 9.5% to 15% sits in the top ten. The sequenced sample was peripheral blood. Receptors were obtained from a human donor in a cohort sampled during active COVID-19.

The chain recombines TRBV29-1 with TRBJ1-5; D remains unclear. Germline V gene lookup returns CDR1 SQVTM and CDR2 ANQGSEA. This CDR3 is 15 amino acids long. V lost 4 bases to trimming and J lost 1 base, with 14 bases between them. The CDR3 coding sequence is TGCAGCGTTGCATTAGAGGGTGGGAGCAATCAGCCCCAGCATTTT. Translated, it gives CSVALEGGSNQPQHF.

This clone was seen just once. This chain connects TRBV28 to TRBJ2-1; TRBD2 might be the D (5 bases). Germline assignment: CDR1 MDHEN and CDR2 SYDVKM. The CDR3 is 15 amino acids. V was pared by 2 bases and J by 0 bases, with 8 bases between. CDR3 DNA: TGTGCCAGCAGTTTAGCAGCGGTCTCCTACAATGAGCAGTTCTTC. This encodes CASSLAAVSYNEQFF.

This clone was seen more than once but under ten times. The V gene is TRBV6-2 or TRBV6-3, the J gene TRBJ1-1; D remains unclear. Trimming cost V 4 bases and J 6 bases, with 12 bases left between them. Per germline, CDR1 MNHEY and CDR2 SVGEGT. The CDR3 length is 13 residues. The CDR3 protein is CASSFHGRSEAFF. The CDR3 coding sequence is TGTGCCAGCAGTTTCCACGGGAGGTCTGAAGCTTTCTTT.

J is TRBJ2-1 and V is TRBV24-1; 11 bases are a match to TRBD2. CDR1 KGHDR and CDR2 SFDVKD come from the germline V gene. This CDR3 contains 16 residues. V shed 4 bases and J 7 bases; nucleotides not matched to a gene: 8. CDR3 amino acids: CATSDHSGGAGNEQFF. In DNA, the CDR3 is TGTGCCACCAGTGACCATAGCGGGGGGGCCGGAAATGAGCAGTTCTTC.

CDR3 bases: TGTGCCAGCAGAAAGACAGGGGCCGTAAGGGCTTTCTTT. It codes for CASRKTGAVRAFF. This rearrangement joins TRBV6-5 to TRBJ1-1; 8 positions agree with TRBD1. The CDR3 contains 13 residues. Germline CDR1 and CDR2: MNHEY and SVGAGI. The ends lost 6 bases at V and 11 bases at J; junction bases unmatched: 11.

V and J are TRBV5-1 and TRBJ2-2; TRBD2 matches 10 bases. V was clipped by 0 bases and J by 5 bases; unmatched bases: 4. Germline CDR1 reads SGHRS; CDR2 reads YFSETQ. The CDR3 spans 16 residues. The CDR3 DNA sequence: TGCGCCAGCAGCTTGGTAGTAGCGGGAGGTACCGGGGAGCTGTTTTTT. It is translated as CASSLVVAGGTGELFF.

This clone was seen once. V gene TRBV5-1 combines with J gene TRBJ1-1; 7 bases line up with TRBD1. The CDR3 length is 13 residues. Trimming cost V 4 bases and J 3 bases; bases outside gene matches: 3. Germline assignment: CDR1 SGHRS and CDR2 YFSETQ. The CDR3 region has the DNA TGCGCCAGCAGCCCCGACAGGGACACTGAAGCTTTCTTT. This codes for CASSPDRDTEAFF.

Worth noting for this clone: Sequence at one end of the junction differs from germline and may be a read error. The chain recombines TRBV18 with TRBJ2-7; 8 bases are shared with TRBD1. CDR1 KGHSH and CDR2 LQKENI come from the germline V gene. The CDR3 runs 13 residues. The CDR3 here is CASSTQPAAGGFF. The CDR3 DNA is TGTGCCAGCTCGACCCAACCGGCGGCAGGGGGCTTTTTC.

The rearrangement links TRBV6-5 to TRBJ1-2, with D unresolved. The V gene's germline CDR1 is MNHEY and CDR2 SVGAGI. Trimming pared 3 bases from V and 8 bases from J, leaving 10 bases between. This CDR3 contains 12 residues. In DNA, the CDR3 is TGTGCCAGCAGTTATTCCCGAGGGGGCTACACCTTC. Protein product: CASSYSRGGYTF.

The CDR3 nucleotides are TGCAGCGTATTGACAGGGACGGATGAAAAACTGTTTTTT. The encoded protein is CSVLTGTDEKLFF. The rearrangement links TRBV29-1 to TRBJ1-4, with 7 bases identical to TRBD1. The CDR3 covers 13 residues. Germline CDR1 is SQVTM and CDR2 is ANQGSEA. V was clipped by 6 bases and J by 6 bases; unmatched bases: 7. The full variable domain, completed using reference TRBV29-1 and TRBJ1-4, is SAVISQKPSRDICQRGTSLTIQCQVDSQVTMMFWYRQQPGQSLTLIATANQGSEATYESGFVIDKFPISRPNLTFSTLTVSNMSPEDSSIYLCSVLTGTDEKLFFGSGTQLSVL.

The chain is built from TRBV4-2 and TRBJ2-3; D ambiguous. Trimming stripped 0 bases from V and 6 bases from J, with 13 bases between. The CDR3 has 15 residues. CDR1 is LGHNA and CDR2 is YNFKEQ in the germline V gene. The CDR3 spells CASSQDPGVADTQYF. In DNA, the CDR3 is TGTGCCAGCAGCCAAGATCCCGGTGTCGCCGATACGCAGTATTTT.

The chain carries TRBV4-3 and TRBJ1-2; no firm D call. Trimming took 0 bases from V and 8 from J, leaving 10 bases between them. This CDR3 spans 13 amino acids. Germline lookup yields CDR1 LGHNA and CDR2 YSLEER. The DNA of the CDR3 is TGCGCCAGCAGCCAAGATGCCAGGATAGGCTACACCTTC. This sequence encodes CASSQDARIGYTF.

The chain is built from TRBV6-5 and TRBJ1-5, with D perhaps matching TRBD1 (5 bases). V was trimmed by 0 bases and J by 4 bases, leaving 7 bases between them. This CDR3 has 14 residues. Germline CDR1 MNHEY, CDR2 SVGAGI. The CDR3 nucleotides are TGTGCCAGCAGTTACTCTCGGACAAATCAGCCCCAGCATTTT. Its protein product is CASSYSRTNQPQHF.

The gene calls are TRBV6-5 and TRBJ1-1; TRBD1 agrees at 9 bases. The CDR3 is 15 residues long. CDR1 and CDR2 (germline): MNHEY, SVGAGI. V lost 2 bases to trimming and J lost 4 bases; unmatched junction nucleotides: 5. The CDR3 bases are TGTGCCAGCAGTTACGAGGGACAGGGCGCCACTGAAGCTTTCTTT. This codes for CASSYEGQGATEAFF.

The chain uses TRBV6-2 or TRBV6-3 and TRBJ2-1; perhaps TRBD2 as D (5 bases). CDR3 length: 15 residues. Germline V lookup: CDR1 MNHEY, CDR2 SVGEGT. V was cut by 2 bases and J by 3 bases, with 11 bases left in between. The CDR3 protein is CASSYQADFYNEQFF. As DNA, the CDR3 is TGTGCCAGCAGTTACCAAGCGGATTTCTACAATGAGCAGTTCTTC.

V gene TRBV4-3 combines with J gene TRBJ1-3, with D possibly being TRBD1 (6 bases). Trimming stripped 0 bases from V and 0 bases from J, with 6 bases between. The CDR3 is 15 amino acids. The germline V gene has CDR1 LGHNA and CDR2 YSLEER. For the CDR3, the DNA is TGCGCCAGCAGCCAAGACAGGGGCTCTGGAAACACCATATATTTT. This codes for CASSQDRGSGNTIYF.

The chain employs TRBV27 and TRBJ1-2; the D is unclear. From germline, CDR1 is MNHEY and CDR2 SMNVEV (reference sequence). The CDR3 is 14 residues long. V was clipped by 3 bases and J by 0 bases, with 8 bases between them. DNA of the CDR3: TGTGCCAGCAGTTTCGCCACAACTAACTATGGCTACACCTTC. Translation gives CASSFATTNYGYTF.

V gene TRBV14 combines with J gene TRBJ2-2; maybe TRBD2 (5 bases). The V gene lost 5 bases and the J gene lost 6 bases, with 13 bases spanning the gap. In germline, CDR1 is SGHDN, CDR2 FVKESK. The CDR3 contains 14 residues. The CDR3 sequence: CASSFSRRSGELFF. The CDR3 coding sequence is TGTGCCAGCAGCTTCTCCAGGAGGTCCGGGGAGCTGTTTTTT. The full variable domain, in which reference TRBV14 and TRBJ2-2 provide the parts outside the CDR3, is EAGVTQFPSHSVIEKGQTVTLRCDPISGHDNLYWYRRVMGKEIKFLLHFVKESKQDESGMPNNRFLAERTGGTYSTLKVQPAELEDSGVYFCASSFSRRSGELFFGEGSRLTVL.

V and J are TRBV4-3 and TRBJ1-2; D gene unclear. Germline V lookup: CDR1 LGHNA, CDR2 YSLEER. The length of the CDR3 is 15 residues. Trimming took 0 bases from V and 3 from J, leaving 11 bases between them. CDR3 loop: CASSQDRAGYYGYTF. CDR3 nucleotides: TGCGCCAGCAGCCAAGATCGGGCGGGGTACTATGGCTACACCTTC.